This is a list of T cell receptor beta chains from one sample in a study of blood T cell repertoires in COVID-19. Only in-frame clones appear in the TCRdb table, and some are missing; sequencing was by immunoSEQ multiplex PCR. The top ten hold 2% to 2.5% of the sample, which has under 300,000 clones, approximately 91% seen once. The sample was peripheral blood. Every receptor here comes from a woman between 40 and 50 years old who had recovered from COVID-19. Each CDR3 is given with its conserved first and last residue. The D gene is left open where the match is weak. Size is stated for part of the rows, as once, few or many counts, or as a class when the clone is expanded.

V: TRBV15
J: TRBJ2-1
D: NA
size: NA
CDR3: CATSYYNEQFF
DNA: TGTGCCACCTCGTACTACAATGAGCAGTTCTTC

V: TRBV5-1
J: TRBJ2-7
D: NA
size: NA
CDR3: CASSLAPSGLVHSGYEQYF
DNA: TGCGCCAGCAGCTTGGCCCCCTCAGGGTTGGTTCATTCAGGCTACGAGCAGTACTTC

V: TRBV4-3
J: TRBJ2-7
D: TRBD1
size: NA
CDR3: CASSQLTGAIYEQYF
DNA: TGCGCCAGCAGCCAACTGACAGGGGCTATCTACGAGCAGTACTTC

V: TRBV12-5
J: TRBJ2-2
D: TRBD2
size: NA
CDR3: CASGFGGLVNTGELFF
DNA: TGTGCTAGTGGTTTCGGGGGACTAGTTAACACCGGGGAGCTGTTTTTT

V: TRBV24-1
J: TRBJ2-3
D: TRBD2
size: NA
CDR3: CATSDGGAVDTQYF
DNA: TGTGCCACCAGTGACGGGGGGGCCGTAGATACGCAGTATTTT

V: TRBV5-4
J: TRBJ1-2
D: NA
size: NA
CDR3: CASTTVGRGMYGYTF
DNA: TGTGCCAGCACCACCGTGGGGAGGGGCATGTATGGCTACACCTTC

V: TRBV19
J: TRBJ1-2
D: NA
size: NA
CDR3: CASSIAGFNYGYTF
DNA: TGTGCCAGTAGTATAGCGGGGTTTAACTATGGCTACACCTTC

V: TRBV29-1
J: TRBJ1-3
D: NA
size: once
CDR3: CSVGANQNTIYF
DNA: TGCAGCGTTGGGGCTAATCAAAACACCATATATTTT

V: TRBV2
J: TRBJ2-2
D: NA
size: once
CDR3: CASAGANTGELFF
DNA: TGTGCCAGCGCAGGGGCGAACACCGGGGAGCTGTTTTTT

V: TRBV7-2
J: TRBJ2-7
D: TRBD1
size: once
CDR3: CASSLGWDRAYEQYF
DNA: TGTGCCAGCAGCTTAGGTTGGGACAGAGCCTACGAGCAGTACTTC

V: TRBV5-1
J: TRBJ2-1
D: TRBD2
size: NA
CDR3: CASSVSGRAGFSYNEQFF
DNA: TGCGCCAGCAGCGTTAGCGGGAGGGCCGGTTTTTCCTACAATGAGCAGTTCTTC

V: TRBV27
J: TRBJ2-7
D: TRBD2
size: NA
CDR3: CASSLWLAGEQYF
DNA: TGTGCCAGCAGTTTATGGCTAGCGGGTGAGCAGTACTTC

V: TRBV6-5
J: TRBJ1-3
D: NA
size: NA
CDR3: CATVTDYSGNTIYF
DNA: TGTGCCACCGTGACTGACTACTCTGGAAACACCATATATTTT

V: TRBV28
J: TRBJ1-5
D: TRBD1
size: NA
CDR3: CASRPGGSNQPQHF
DNA: TGTGCCAGCAGACCAGGGGGGAGCAATCAGCCCCAGCATTTT

V: TRBV4-1
J: TRBJ2-3
D: NA
size: NA
CDR3: CASSQPLDTQYF
DNA: TGCGCCAGCAGCCAACCCCTGGATACGCAGTATTTT

V: TRBV7-2
J: TRBJ2-4
D: TRBD1
size: NA
CDR3: CASSLVGTGGPKNIQYF
DNA: TGTGCCAGCAGCTTAGTTGGGACAGGGGGCCCTAAAAACATTCAGTACTTC

V: TRBV2
J: TRBJ2-5
D: NA
size: NA
CDR3: CATRQDGKETQYF
DNA: TGTGCCACCAGACAGGATGGGAAAGAGACCCAGTACTTC

V: TRBV11-2
J: TRBJ2-5
D: NA
size: NA
CDR3: CASSIVRGGVETQYF
DNA: TGTGCCAGCAGTATCGTTCGGGGTGGTGTAGAGACCCAGTACTTC

V: TRBV19
J: TRBJ1-2
D: TRBD1
size: NA
CDR3: CASRRTGLGGYTF
DNA: TGTGCCAGTAGACGGACAGGGCTAGGAGGCTACACCTTC

V: TRBV19
J: TRBJ1-4
D: NA
size: NA
CDR3: CASRPRGVLEKLFF
DNA: TGTGCCAGTAGACCCCGGGGGGTACTTGAAAAACTGTTTTTT

V: TRBV30
J: TRBJ1-4
D: NA
size: NA
CDR3: CAWRREVVEKLFF
DNA: TGTGCCTGGAGGAGGGAAGTCGTAGAAAAACTGTTTTTT

V: TRBV6-5
J: TRBJ1-4
D: NA
size: NA
CDR3: CASSIQGLNEKLFF
DNA: TGTGCCAGCAGTATTCAGGGTCTTAATGAAAAACTGTTTTTT

V: TRBV19
J: TRBJ1-3
D: NA
size: NA
CDR3: CASSIGTPSSGNTIYF
DNA: TGTGCCAGTAGTATTGGGACACCGAGCTCTGGAAACACCATATATTTT

V: TRBV7-9
J: TRBJ2-7
D: TRBD2
size: few
CDR3: CASSIGLAKYF
DNA: TGTGCCAGCAGCATCGGACTAGCGAAGTACTTC

V: TRBV5-1
J: TRBJ2-3
D: TRBD1
size: NA
CDR3: CASSRGQGAGTDTQYF
DNA: TGCGCCAGCAGCCGGGGACAGGGGGCAGGCACAGATACGCAGTATTTT

V: TRBV13
J: TRBJ2-7
D: TRBD2
size: NA
CDR3: CASSPWREASYEQYF
DNA: TGTGCCAGCAGCCCTTGGCGGGAGGCATCCTACGAGCAGTACTTC

V: TRBV7-9
J: TRBJ2-5
D: TRBD1
size: NA
CDR3: CASSLDTGQYETQYF
DNA: TGTGCCAGCAGCTTAGACACGGGACAGTACGAGACCCAGTACTTC

V: TRBV6-2/TRBV6-3
J: TRBJ1-6
D: TRBD1
size: NA
CDR3: CASSRQGVSPLHF
DNA: TGTGCCAGCAGTAGACAGGGGGTCTCACCCCTCCACTTT

V: TRBV4-3
J: TRBJ2-3
D: NA
size: NA
CDR3: CASSQRALGTDTQYF
DNA: TGCGCCAGCAGCCAGAGGGCGCTCGGCACAGATACGCAGTATTTT

V: TRBV28
J: TRBJ2-1
D: TRBD2
size: NA
CDR3: CASSSPLGAGGVGNNEQFF
DNA: TGTGCCAGCAGTTCGCCCCTCGGCGCGGGGGGCGTTGGGAACAATGAGCAGTTCTTC

V: TRBV30
J: TRBJ1-3
D: NA
size: NA
CDR3: CAWRMVGAGNTIYF
DNA: TGTGCCTGGAGGATGGTAGGGGCAGGAAACACCATATATTTT

V: TRBV19
J: TRBJ2-6
D: TRBD2
size: NA
CDR3: CASSNSGLAGANVLTF
DNA: TGTGCCAGTAGTAATAGCGGGCTGGCTGGGGCCAACGTCCTGACTTTC

V: TRBV4-1
J: TRBJ2-1
D: TRBD2
size: NA
CDR3: CASSQPTTSGGVTEQFF
DNA: TGCGCCAGCAGCCAACCCACTACTAGCGGGGGGGTCACTGAGCAGTTCTTC

V: TRBV9
J: TRBJ2-5
D: NA
size: NA
CDR3: CASSVEGSAQETQYF
DNA: TGTGCCAGCAGCGTAGAGGGTAGCGCCCAAGAGACCCAGTACTTC

V: TRBV14
J: TRBJ2-1
D: NA
size: NA
CDR3: CASSQGFFAGADNEQFF
DNA: TGTGCCAGCAGCCAGGGGTTTTTCGCGGGGGCAGACAATGAGCAGTTCTTC

V: TRBV30
J: TRBJ2-7
D: NA
size: NA
CDR3: CASADTSYEQYF
DNA: TGTGCCTCCGCTGACACGTCCTACGAGCAGTACTTC

V: TRBV9
J: TRBJ2-7
D: TRBD1
size: NA
CDR3: CASSVAIQGALYEQYF
DNA: TGTGCCAGCAGCGTAGCTATACAGGGGGCGCTTTACGAGCAGTACTTC

V: TRBV6-5
J: TRBJ2-7
D: TRBD1
size: NA
CDR3: CASNPRDRVTEQYF
DNA: TGTGCCAGCAATCCCCGTGACAGGGTGACCGAGCAGTACTTC

V: TRBV9
J: TRBJ1-2
D: TRBD1
size: NA
CDR3: CASSVEGTGPRTVRGYTF
DNA: TGTGCCAGCAGCGTAGAGGGGACAGGACCGAGAACGGTGAGAGGCTACACCTTC

V: TRBV6-5
J: TRBJ2-7
D: TRBD2
size: NA
CDR3: CASSRLAGGPYEQYF
DNA: TGTGCCAGCAGTCGACTAGCGGGAGGGCCCTACGAGCAGTACTTC

V: TRBV3-1/TRBV3-2
J: TRBJ1-2
D: NA
size: NA
CDR3: CASSHTSNYGYTF
DNA: TGTGCCAGCAGCCATACATCCAACTATGGCTACACCTTC

V: TRBV19
J: TRBJ2-1
D: NA
size: NA
CDR3: CASREASISYNEQFF
DNA: TGTGCCAGTAGAGAGGCGTCAATCTCCTACAATGAGCAGTTCTTC

V: TRBV7-9
J: TRBJ1-2
D: NA
size: NA
CDR3: CASSLSGNGYTF
DNA: TGTGCCAGCAGCTTATCAGGGAACGGCTACACCTTC

V: TRBV27
J: TRBJ2-5
D: TRBD1
size: NA
CDR3: CASSDRAQETQYF
DNA: TGTGCCAGCAGCGACAGGGCGCAAGAGACCCAGTACTTC

V: TRBV19
J: TRBJ1-5
D: NA
size: NA
CDR3: CASSIGTGTGGSQPQHF
DNA: TGTGCCAGTAGTATAGGGACCGGGACCGGGGGGAGTCAGCCCCAGCATTTT

V: TRBV3-1/TRBV3-2
J: TRBJ1-4
D: TRBD1
size: NA
CDR3: CASSQQGQINEKLFF
DNA: TGTGCCAGCAGCCAGCAGGGACAGATTAATGAAAAACTGTTTTTT

V: TRBV10-3
J: TRBJ2-1
D: TRBD2
size: NA
CDR3: CAISESATSGKQFF
DNA: TGTGCCATCAGTGAGTCCGCGACTAGCGGAAAACAGTTCTTC

V: TRBV6-1
J: TRBJ2-2
D: NA
size: once
CDR3: CASSEVLAVDTGELFF
DNA: TGTGCCAGCAGTGAAGTGCTAGCCGTCGACACCGGGGAGCTGTTTTTT

V: TRBV27
J: TRBJ1-5
D: NA
size: NA
CDR3: CASRRGGSNQPQHF
DNA: TGTGCCAGCAGAAGGGGTGGGAGCAATCAGCCCCAGCATTTT

V: TRBV5-4
J: TRBJ1-6
D: NA
size: NA
CDR3: CASSPTGSYNSPLHF
DNA: TGTGCCAGCAGTCCTACAGGCTCCTATAATTCACCCCTCCACTTT

V: TRBV25-1
J: TRBJ1-6
D: TRBD1
size: few
CDR3: CASSGLTGGTAPLHF
DNA: TGTGCCAGCAGTGGATTGACAGGGGGAACGGCACCCCTCCACTTT

V: TRBV7-2
J: TRBJ2-1
D: TRBD2
size: NA
CDR3: CASSRQLAGAYNEQFF
DNA: TGTGCCAGCAGCCGCCAGCTAGCGGGGGCATACAATGAGCAGTTCTTC

V: TRBV19
J: TRBJ2-2
D: NA
size: NA
CDR3: CAYSSIRNRLRELFF
DNA: TGTGCCTACAGTAGTATACGTAATCGCCTCCGGGAGCTGTTTTTT

V: TRBV18
J: TRBJ2-1
D: TRBD1
size: NA
CDR3: CASSLDRGNEQFF
DNA: TGTGCCAGCTCCCTCGACAGGGGCAATGAGCAGTTCTTC

V: TRBV19
J: TRBJ1-1
D: NA
size: few
CDR3: CASSIDRATRNTEAFF
DNA: TGTGCCAGTAGTATAGACAGGGCCACTCGGAACACTGAAGCTTTCTTT

V: TRBV29-1
J: TRBJ1-2
D: TRBD1
size: NA
CDR3: CSVPGQGTYGYTF
DNA: TGCAGCGTGCCGGGACAGGGGACCTATGGCTACACCTTC

V: TRBV28
J: TRBJ2-6
D: NA
size: NA
CDR3: CASSPPRGFFSGANVLTF
DNA: TGTGCCAGCAGCCCCCCCAGGGGATTTTTCTCTGGGGCCAACGTCCTGACTTTC

V: TRBV7-2
J: TRBJ2-1
D: TRBD2
size: few
CDR3: CASSLGRASGMSSYNEQFF
DNA: TGTGCCAGCAGCCTGGGAAGGGCTAGCGGGATGAGCTCCTACAATGAGCAGTTCTTC

V: TRBV5-1
J: TRBJ2-2
D: NA
size: NA
CDR3: CASRGATGELFF
DNA: TGCGCCAGCAGGGGGGCCACCGGGGAGCTGTTTTTT

V: TRBV6-2/TRBV6-3
J: TRBJ2-2
D: NA
size: few
CDR3: CASSYPPGLMNTGELFF
DNA: TGTGCCAGCAGTTATCCGCCGGGACTTATGAACACCGGGGAGCTGTTTTTT